Sample share makes the clone carrying this T cell receptor (beta chain) medium-sized (0.01 to 0.1%). Amplification of TRBV12-4/TRBJ1-2 clonotypes used adaptor-ligated barcode primers. TCRdb called the multiplex PCR reads again in MiXCR, with one record for every CDR3 protein. The sample records about 920 distinct CDR3 sequences, 6% being singletons. V lost 3 bases and J lost 6, with 14 bases in between. The CDR3 consists of 14 residues. The genes are TRBV12-3 or TRBV12-4 and TRBJ1-2; D is undetermined. The receptor was derived from a female donor with breast cancer. The source material was memory CD4+ T cells sorted from blood. Described subset: memory CD4+ T cells, CD4+CD45RO+CD25-. This CDR3 is CASSFVIRENGYTF. In DNA, the CDR3 is TGTGCCAGCAGTTTTGTAATAAGGGAGAATGGCTACACCTTC.